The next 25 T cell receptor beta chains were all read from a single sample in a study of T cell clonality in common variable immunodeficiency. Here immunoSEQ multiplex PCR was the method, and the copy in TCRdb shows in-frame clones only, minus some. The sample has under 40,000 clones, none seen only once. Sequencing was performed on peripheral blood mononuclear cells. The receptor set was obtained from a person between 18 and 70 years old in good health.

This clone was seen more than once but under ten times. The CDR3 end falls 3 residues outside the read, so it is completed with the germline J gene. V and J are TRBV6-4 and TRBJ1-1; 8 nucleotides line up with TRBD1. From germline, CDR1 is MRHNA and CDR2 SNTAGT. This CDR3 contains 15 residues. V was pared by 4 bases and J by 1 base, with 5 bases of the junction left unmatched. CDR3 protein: CASSGGDRRNTEAFF. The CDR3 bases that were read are TGTGCCAGCAGTGGGGGGGACAGGAGGAACACTGAA.

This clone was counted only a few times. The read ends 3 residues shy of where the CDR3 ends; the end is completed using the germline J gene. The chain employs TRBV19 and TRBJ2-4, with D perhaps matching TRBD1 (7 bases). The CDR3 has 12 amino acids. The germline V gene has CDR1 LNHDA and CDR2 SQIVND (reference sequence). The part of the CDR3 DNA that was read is TGTGCCGCGGGGACAGAAGTCTATGGT. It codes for CAAGTEVYG. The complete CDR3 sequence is CAAGTEVYGQYF.

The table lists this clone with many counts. The CDR3 sequence is CSVEDVTTNEQFF. The part of the CDR3 DNA that was read is TGCAGCGTTGAAGATGTAACTACCAATGAG. The chain links TRBV29-1 to TRBJ2-1; D is unclear. The read ends 3 residues shy of where the CDR3 ends; the end is completed using the germline J gene. The CDR3 is made up of 13 amino acids. V lost 0 bases, J lost 6 bases, and 9 bases lay in between. Germline CDR1 reads SQVTM; CDR2 reads ANQGSEA.

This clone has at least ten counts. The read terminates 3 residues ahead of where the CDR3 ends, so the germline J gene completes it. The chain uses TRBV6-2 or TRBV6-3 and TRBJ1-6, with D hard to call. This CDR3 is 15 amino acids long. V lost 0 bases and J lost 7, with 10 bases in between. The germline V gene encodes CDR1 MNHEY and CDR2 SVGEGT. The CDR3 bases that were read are TGTGCCAGCAGTTACTCGAGACTCCAAAATTCACCC. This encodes CASSYSRLQNSP. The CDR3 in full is CASSYSRLQNSPLHF.

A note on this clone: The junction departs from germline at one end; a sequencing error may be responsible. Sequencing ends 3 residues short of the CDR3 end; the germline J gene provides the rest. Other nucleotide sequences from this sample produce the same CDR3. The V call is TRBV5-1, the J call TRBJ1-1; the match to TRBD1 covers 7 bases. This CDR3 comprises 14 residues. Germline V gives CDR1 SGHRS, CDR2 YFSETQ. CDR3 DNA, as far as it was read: TGCGCCAGTAGCTCTGGACAGGCTTCCAATGAA. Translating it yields CASSSGQASNE. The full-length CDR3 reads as CASSSGQASNEAFF.

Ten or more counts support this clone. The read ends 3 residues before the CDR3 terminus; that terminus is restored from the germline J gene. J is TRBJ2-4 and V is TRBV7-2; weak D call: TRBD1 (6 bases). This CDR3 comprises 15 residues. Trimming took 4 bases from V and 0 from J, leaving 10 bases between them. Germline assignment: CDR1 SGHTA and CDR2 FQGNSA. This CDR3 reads CASSSPGEAKNIQYF. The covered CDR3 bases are TGTGCCAGCAGCTCCCCAGGGGAAGCCAAAAACATT.

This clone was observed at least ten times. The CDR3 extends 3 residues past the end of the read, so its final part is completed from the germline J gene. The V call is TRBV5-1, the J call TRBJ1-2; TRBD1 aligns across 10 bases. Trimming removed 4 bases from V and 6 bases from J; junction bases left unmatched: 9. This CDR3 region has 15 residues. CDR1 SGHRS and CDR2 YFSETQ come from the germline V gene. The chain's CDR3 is CASSLTGTGENGYTF. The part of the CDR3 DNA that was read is TGCGCCAGCAGCCTGACGGGGACAGGGGAGAATGGC. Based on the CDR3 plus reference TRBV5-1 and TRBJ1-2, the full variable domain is KAGVTQTPRYLIKTRGQQVTLSCSPISGHRSVSWYQQTPGQGLQFLFEYFSETQRNKGNFPGRFSGRQFSNSRSEMNVSTLELGDSALYLCASSLTGTGENGYTFGSGTRLTVV.

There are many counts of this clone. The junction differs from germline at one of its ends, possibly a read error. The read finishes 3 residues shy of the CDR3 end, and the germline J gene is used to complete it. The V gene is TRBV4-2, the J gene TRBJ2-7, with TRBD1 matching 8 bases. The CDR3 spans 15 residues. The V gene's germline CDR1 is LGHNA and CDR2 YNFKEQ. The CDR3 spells CASSQGSTGGYEQYF. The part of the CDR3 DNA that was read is TGCGCCAGCAGCCAAGGTAGCACAGGGGGGTACGAG.

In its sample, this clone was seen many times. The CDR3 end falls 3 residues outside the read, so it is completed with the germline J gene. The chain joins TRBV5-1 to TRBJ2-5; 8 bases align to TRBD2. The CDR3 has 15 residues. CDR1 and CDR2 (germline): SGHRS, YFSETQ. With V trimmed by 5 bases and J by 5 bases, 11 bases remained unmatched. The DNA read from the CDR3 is TGCGCCAGCAGGGGCGGGTCCGCGGGGGGTGAGACC. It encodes CASRGGSAGGET. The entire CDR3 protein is CASRGGSAGGETQYF.

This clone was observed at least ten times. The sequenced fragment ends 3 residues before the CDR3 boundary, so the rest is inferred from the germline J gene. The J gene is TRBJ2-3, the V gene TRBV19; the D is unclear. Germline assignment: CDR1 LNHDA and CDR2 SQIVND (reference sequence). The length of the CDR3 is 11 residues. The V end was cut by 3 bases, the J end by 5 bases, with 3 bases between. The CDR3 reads CASSILDTQYF. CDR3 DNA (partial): TGTGCCAGTAGTATCCTAGATACG.

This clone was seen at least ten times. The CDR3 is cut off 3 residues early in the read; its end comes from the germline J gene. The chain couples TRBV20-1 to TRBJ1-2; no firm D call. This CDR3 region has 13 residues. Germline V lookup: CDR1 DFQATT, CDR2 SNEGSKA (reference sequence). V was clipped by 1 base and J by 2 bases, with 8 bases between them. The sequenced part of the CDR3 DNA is TGCAGTGCTAGAGCGGCGGTAAACTATGGC. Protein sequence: CSARAAVNYG. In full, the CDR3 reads CSARAAVNYGYTF.

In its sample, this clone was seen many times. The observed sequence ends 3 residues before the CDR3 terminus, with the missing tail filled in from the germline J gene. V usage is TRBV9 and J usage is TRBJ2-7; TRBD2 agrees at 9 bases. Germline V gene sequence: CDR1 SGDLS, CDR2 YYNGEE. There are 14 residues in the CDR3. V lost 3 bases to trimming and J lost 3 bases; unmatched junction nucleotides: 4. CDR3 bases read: TGTGCCAGCAGCGCTAGCGGGACATTCTACGAG. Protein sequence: CASSASGTFYE. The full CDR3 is CASSASGTFYEQYF.

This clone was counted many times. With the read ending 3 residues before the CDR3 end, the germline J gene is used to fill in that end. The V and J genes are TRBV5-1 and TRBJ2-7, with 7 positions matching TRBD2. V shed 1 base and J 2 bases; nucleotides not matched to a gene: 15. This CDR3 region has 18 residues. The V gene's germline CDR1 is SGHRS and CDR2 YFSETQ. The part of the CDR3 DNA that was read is TGCGCCAGCAGCTTGCGAGTAAAATCTAGCGGTCCTACCTACGAG. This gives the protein CASSLRVKSSGPTYE. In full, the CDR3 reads CASSLRVKSSGPTYEQYF.

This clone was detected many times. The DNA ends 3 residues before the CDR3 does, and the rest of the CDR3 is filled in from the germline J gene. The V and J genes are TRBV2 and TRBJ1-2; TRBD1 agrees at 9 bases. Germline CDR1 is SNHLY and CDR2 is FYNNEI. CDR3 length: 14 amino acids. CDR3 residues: CASTLAGQGQGYTF. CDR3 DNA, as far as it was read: TGTGCCAGCACCCTAGCGGGACAGGGTCAAGGC.

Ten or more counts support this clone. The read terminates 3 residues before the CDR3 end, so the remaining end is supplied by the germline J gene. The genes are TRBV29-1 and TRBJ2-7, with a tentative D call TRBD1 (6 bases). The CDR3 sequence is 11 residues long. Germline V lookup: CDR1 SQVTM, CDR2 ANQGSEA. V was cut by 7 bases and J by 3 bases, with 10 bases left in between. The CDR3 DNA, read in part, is TGCAGCGCAAGGACAGACTACGAG. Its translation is CSARTDYE. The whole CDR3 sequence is CSARTDYEQYF.

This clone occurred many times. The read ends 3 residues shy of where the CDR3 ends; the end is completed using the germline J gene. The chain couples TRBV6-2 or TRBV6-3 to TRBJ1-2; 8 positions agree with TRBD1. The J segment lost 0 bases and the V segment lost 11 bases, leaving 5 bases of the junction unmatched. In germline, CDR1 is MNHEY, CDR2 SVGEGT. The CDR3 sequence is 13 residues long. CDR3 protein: CAAMTGANYGYTF. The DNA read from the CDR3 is TGTGCCGCAATGACAGGGGCTAACTATGGC.

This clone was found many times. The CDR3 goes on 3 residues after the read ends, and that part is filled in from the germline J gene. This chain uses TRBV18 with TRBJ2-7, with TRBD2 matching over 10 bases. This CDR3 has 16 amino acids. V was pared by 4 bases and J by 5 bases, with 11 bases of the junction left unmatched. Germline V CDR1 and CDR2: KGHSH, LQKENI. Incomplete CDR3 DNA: TGTGCCAGCTCACGCTGGACTAGCGGAGCGAGCAACGAG. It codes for CASSRWTSGASNE. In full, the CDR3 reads CASSRWTSGASNEQYF.

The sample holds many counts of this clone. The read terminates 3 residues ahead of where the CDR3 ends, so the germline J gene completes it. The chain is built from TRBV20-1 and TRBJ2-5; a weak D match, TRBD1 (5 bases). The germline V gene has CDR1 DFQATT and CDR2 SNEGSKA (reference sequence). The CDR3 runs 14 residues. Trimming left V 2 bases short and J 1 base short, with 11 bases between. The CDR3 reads CSARLEQVQETQYF. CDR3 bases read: TGCAGTGCTAGATTGGAACAGGTCCAAGAGACC.

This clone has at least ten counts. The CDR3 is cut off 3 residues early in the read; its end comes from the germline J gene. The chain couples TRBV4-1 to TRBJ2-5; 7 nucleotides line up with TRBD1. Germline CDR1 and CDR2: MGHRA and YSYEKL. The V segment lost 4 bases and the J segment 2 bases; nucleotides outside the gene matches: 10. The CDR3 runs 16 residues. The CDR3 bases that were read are TGCGCCAGCAGCCGAGGAACAGGGGCCGTACAAGAGACC. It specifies CASSRGTGAVQET. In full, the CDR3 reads CASSRGTGAVQETQYF.

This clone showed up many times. CDR3: CASSIPGANYGYTF. CDR3 DNA, as far as it was read: TGTGCCAGTAGTATCCCAGGGGCGAACTATGGC. The gene calls are TRBV19 and TRBJ1-2; perhaps TRBD1 as D (6 bases). The read gets to within 3 residues of the CDR3 end, and the germline J gene fills in the rest. CDR1 LNHDA and CDR2 SQIVND come from the germline V gene (reference sequence). Trimming pared 3 bases from V and 2 bases from J, leaving 10 bases between. The CDR3 has 14 residues.

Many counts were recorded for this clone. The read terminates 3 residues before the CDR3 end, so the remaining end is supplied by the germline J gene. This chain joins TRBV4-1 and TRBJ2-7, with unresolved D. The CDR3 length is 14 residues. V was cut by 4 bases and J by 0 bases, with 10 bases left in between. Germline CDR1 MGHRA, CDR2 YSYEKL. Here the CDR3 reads CASSPSDISYEQYF. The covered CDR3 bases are TGCGCCAGCAGCCCGAGTGACATCTCCTACGAG.

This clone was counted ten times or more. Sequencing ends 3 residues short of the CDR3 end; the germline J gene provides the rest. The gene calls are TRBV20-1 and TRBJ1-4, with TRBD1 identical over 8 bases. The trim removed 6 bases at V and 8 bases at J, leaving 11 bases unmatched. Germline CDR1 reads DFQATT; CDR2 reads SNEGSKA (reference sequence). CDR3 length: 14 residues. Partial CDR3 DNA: TGCAGTGCCGGAGGGCAGGGGGCGCGAGAAAAA. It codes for CSAGGQGAREK. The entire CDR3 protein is CSAGGQGAREKLFF.

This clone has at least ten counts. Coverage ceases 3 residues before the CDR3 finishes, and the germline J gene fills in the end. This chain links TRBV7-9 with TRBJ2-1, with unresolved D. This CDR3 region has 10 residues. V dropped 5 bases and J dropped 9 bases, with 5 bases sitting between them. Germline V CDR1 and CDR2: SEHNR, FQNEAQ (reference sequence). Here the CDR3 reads CASSPGEQFF. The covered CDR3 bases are TGTGCCAGCAGCCCCGGTGAG.

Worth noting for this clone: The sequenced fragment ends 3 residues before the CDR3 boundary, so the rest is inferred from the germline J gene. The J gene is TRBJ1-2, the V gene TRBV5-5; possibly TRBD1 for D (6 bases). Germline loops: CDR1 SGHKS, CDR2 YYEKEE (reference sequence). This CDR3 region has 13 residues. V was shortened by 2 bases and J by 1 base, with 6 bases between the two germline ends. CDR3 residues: CASSLGGNYGYTF. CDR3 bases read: TGTGCCAGCAGCTTAGGGGGTAACTATGGC.

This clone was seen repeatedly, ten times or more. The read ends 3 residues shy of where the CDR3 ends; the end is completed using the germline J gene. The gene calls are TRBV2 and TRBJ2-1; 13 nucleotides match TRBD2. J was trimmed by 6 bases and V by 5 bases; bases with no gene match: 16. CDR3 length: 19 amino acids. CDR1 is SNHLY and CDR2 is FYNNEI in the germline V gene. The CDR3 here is CASSTGLAGLDAQLNEQFF. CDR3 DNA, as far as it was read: TGTGCCAGCAGTACGGGACTAGCGGGATTAGACGCCCAACTCAATGAG.